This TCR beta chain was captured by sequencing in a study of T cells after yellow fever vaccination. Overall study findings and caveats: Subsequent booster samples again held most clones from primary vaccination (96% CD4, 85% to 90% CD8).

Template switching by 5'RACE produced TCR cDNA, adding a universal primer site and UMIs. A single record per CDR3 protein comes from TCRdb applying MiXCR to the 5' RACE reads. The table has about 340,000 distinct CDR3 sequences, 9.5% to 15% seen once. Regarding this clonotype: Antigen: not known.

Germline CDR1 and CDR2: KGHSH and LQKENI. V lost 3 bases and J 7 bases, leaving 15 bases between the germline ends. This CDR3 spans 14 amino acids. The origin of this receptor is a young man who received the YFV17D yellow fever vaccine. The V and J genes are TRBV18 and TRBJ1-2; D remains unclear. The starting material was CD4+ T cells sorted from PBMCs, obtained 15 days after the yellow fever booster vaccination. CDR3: CASSPGLSDSGYTF. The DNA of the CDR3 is TGTGCCAGCTCACCGGGGTTGTCGGATAGTGGCTACACCTTC.